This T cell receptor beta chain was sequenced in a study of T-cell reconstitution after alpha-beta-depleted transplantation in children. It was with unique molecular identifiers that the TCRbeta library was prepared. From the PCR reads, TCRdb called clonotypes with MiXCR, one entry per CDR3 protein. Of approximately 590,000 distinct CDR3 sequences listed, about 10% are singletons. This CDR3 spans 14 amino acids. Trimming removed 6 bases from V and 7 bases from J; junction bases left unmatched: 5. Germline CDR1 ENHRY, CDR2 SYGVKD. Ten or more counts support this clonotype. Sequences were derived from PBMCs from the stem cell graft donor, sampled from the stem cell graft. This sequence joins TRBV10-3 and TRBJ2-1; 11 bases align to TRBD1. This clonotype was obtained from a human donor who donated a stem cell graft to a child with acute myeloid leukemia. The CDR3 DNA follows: TGTGCCATCAGGGGACAGGGGGATGGAAATGAGCAGTTCTTC. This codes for CAIRGQGDGNEQFF.